This T cell receptor (beta chain) was captured by sequencing in a study of T cells in Graves' hyperthyroidism and ophthalmopathy. Study results and caveats: A model of 13 V-J pairs discriminated ophthalmopathy from stable hyperthyroidism.

Lactation, pregnancy, other autoimmune disease or uncontrolled infection excluded patients. The blood specimen was taken at initial hyperthyroidism diagnosis, before any ophthalmopathy symptoms. Each 10 ml fresh peripheral blood draw supplied the PBMCs. Germline V gives CDR1 SGDLS, CDR2 YYNGEE. The V gene end was trimmed by 4 bases and the J gene end by 1 base; junction bases not matched to a gene: 10. This CDR3 has 17 amino acids. A word on this clonotype: Its target is unknown.

The CDR3 regions of TCR beta were amplified from RNA transcripts. First-round RT-PCR with HTBI primers amplified the TCR CDR3 region. Using its own MiXCR run on the multiplex PCR reads, TCRdb lists one record per CDR3 protein. The sample consists of about 770,000 distinct CDR3 sequences, around 19% of them appearing once. The V gene is TRBV9, the J gene TRBJ1-4; 7 bases agree with TRBD1. Sample: blood. The TCR sequence derives from a woman in her forties or fifties with Graves' hyperthyroidism that later progressed to Graves' ophthalmopathy. This CDR3 reads CASSPWGRGETNEKLFF. The CDR3 nucleotides read TGTGCCAGCAGCCCGTGGGGCAGGGGGGAAACTAATGAAAAACTGTTTTTT.